This record looks at one T cell receptor beta chain sequence and its context. Authors' methods: Amplification with reference gene primers provided the estimates of nucleated cell counts. Clones were read by immunoSEQ multiplex PCR, and TCRdb kept only the in-frame ones, dropping some. From that table come the V and J calls and clone size; the DNA was used to work out D and trimming. The table records around 300,000 clones, around nine tenths of them present only once. V trimming: 7 bases; J trimming: 4 bases; junction bases outside the gene matches: 3. This CDR3 has 12 residues. CDR1 and CDR2 from the germline V gene are MNHNS and SASEGT. These data are taken from a study of blood T cell repertoires in COVID-19. About the research overall: Samples of COVID-19 (acute and convalescent) were obtained from the United States, Italy and Spain. The analysed material was cDNA or gDNA that came from T cells, B-cell-depleted T cells, or PBMCs.

The sequence was collected from a woman between 35 and 50 years old who had recovered from COVID-19. The rearrangement joins TRBV6-1 to TRBJ1-2; TRBD1 matches 7 bases. Sequencing used peripheral blood. CDR3 amino acids: CASTGTAYGYTF. The CDR3 coding sequence is TGTGCCAGCACAGGGACAGCCTATGGCTACACCTTC.